This TCR beta chain was captured in a study of OX40 agonist ivuxolimab in advanced cancers. Across the study: The dose-escalation cohort had hepatocellular carcinoma, melanoma, renal cell or head and neck cancer.

V was clipped by 0 bases and J by 10 bases; unmatched bases: 2. Germline CDR1 reads SGDLS; CDR2 reads YYNGEE. The CDR3 loop spans 12 amino acids. The repertoire was sequenced with immunoSEQ multiplex PCR; TCRdb's copy has only in-frame clones and lacks some. The profile shows roughly 50,000 clones, 85% to 90% of them singletons. The source material was CD4+ or CD8+ T cells sorted from blood, sampled in a trial of the OX40 agonist ivuxolimab. This rearrangement joins TRBV9 to TRBJ2-5, with TRBD2 matching 8 bases. The sequence came from an adult with an advanced solid tumor such as melanoma, head and neck, liver or kidney cancer. The CDR3 protein is CASSVAGGNQYF. CDR3 sequence (DNA): TGTGCCAGCAGCGTAGCGGGAGGGAACCAGTACTTC.